These 28 T cell receptor beta chains were all obtained from the same sample, sequenced in a study of CD8+CD57+ T cells in acquired aplastic anemia. It was genomic DNA that served as the template for profiling TCR beta VDJ and CDR3. TCRdb re-analysed the reads in MiXCR, keeping a single row per CDR3 protein. The profile covers about 190,000 distinct CDR3 sequences, with about three fifths appearing a single time and about half taken by the ten largest. The sample taken for sequencing was sorted CD4+, CD8+, or CD8+CD57+ T cells (not recorded which) from PBMCs. All receptors come from a human donor with severe aplastic anemia or a healthy control (not recorded which).

This clonotype came up a few times. The chain uses TRBV9 and TRBJ2-7; 7 bases are a match to TRBD1. The V segment lost 4 bases and the J segment 3 bases; nucleotides outside the gene matches: 10. Germline lookup yields CDR1 SGDLS and CDR2 YYNGEE. The CDR3 has 15 amino acids. This CDR3 reads CASSPLGAGGYEQYF. The CDR3 DNA reads as TGTGCCAGCAGCCCCCTCGGCGCAGGGGGCTACGAGCAGTACTTC.

J is TRBJ2-7 and V is TRBV7-6; possibly TRBD2 for D (6 bases). The CDR3 totals 13 residues. Germline loops: CDR1 SGHVS, CDR2 FNYEAQ. V was trimmed by 3 bases and J by 7 bases, leaving 13 bases between them. The CDR3 DNA reads as TGTGCCAGCAGCTTTCCGACCGCGGGGGAGCAGTACTTC. This encodes CASSFPTAGEQYF.

The chain is built from TRBV5-1 and TRBJ2-1; 9 positions match TRBD2. The germline gives CDR1 SGHRS, CDR2 YFSETQ. J was trimmed by 4 bases and V by 1 base; bases with no gene match: 15. The CDR3 has 19 amino acids. The DNA of the CDR3 is TGCGCCAGCAGCTTGTTTTACGTAGCGGGAGTTATGCTTTACAATGAGCAGTTCTTC. As protein: CASSLFYVAGVMLYNEQFF.

The chain joins TRBV7-4 to TRBJ2-5, with D possibly TRBD2 on 5 matching bases. The CDR3 consists of 13 residues. Germline V gene lookup returns CDR1 SGHVT and CDR2 SQSDAQ. Trimming left V 5 bases short and J 11 bases short, with 18 bases between. CDR3: CASSLVSGKGQYF. In DNA form, the CDR3 reads TGTGCCAGCAGCCTAGTCTCGGGGAAAGGGCAGTACTTC.

As to this clonotype: It is unclear where the CDR3 begins or ends on the DNA, so no DNA is shown, and the CDR3 is as TCRdb lists it. V is TRBV9 and J is TRBJ2-1; TRBD1, the table's D call, was not compared with the DNA. Germline CDR1 reads SGDLS; CDR2 reads YYNGEE. The CDR3 is 20 amino acids long, termini counted. The CDR3 reads CDSSFYICSVPGQTGNEQFF.

The chain links TRBV9 to TRBJ1-3, with D maybe TRBD1 (6 bases). The germline gives CDR1 SGDLS, CDR2 YYNGEE. Trimming stripped 7 bases from V and 0 bases from J, with 14 bases between. The CDR3 consists of 15 residues. The CDR3 spells CASDASGASGNTIYF. CDR3 bases: TGTGCCAGCGACGCATCGGGGGCCTCTGGAAACACCATATATTTT.

The chain uses TRBV29-1 and TRBJ2-1, with D hard to call. This CDR3 region has 13 residues. The V end was cut by 2 bases, the J end by 0 bases, with 5 bases between. Germline values: CDR1 SQVTM, CDR2 ANQGSEA. CDR3 amino acids: CSVEHHSYNEQFF. DNA for the CDR3: TGCAGCGTTGAACACCACTCCTACAATGAGCAGTTCTTC.

The chain employs TRBV7-3 and TRBJ2-5; D possibly uses TRBD1 or TRBD2 (5 bases each). Looked up from germline, CDR1 is SGHTA and CDR2 is FQGTGA. V was trimmed by 4 bases and J by 5 bases, leaving 11 bases between them. The CDR3 totals 13 residues. As DNA, the CDR3 is TGTGCCAGCAGCTCCCGGGGCGCGGAGACCCAGTACTTC. It specifies CASSSRGAETQYF.

This sequence joins TRBV15 and TRBJ2-7, with D perhaps given as TRBD1 or TRBD2 (5 bases each). Trimming stripped 0 bases from V and 2 bases from J, with 8 bases between. The CDR3 runs 14 residues. CDR1 is LNHNV, CDR2 YYDKDF, per germline (reference sequence). The CDR3 DNA reads TGTGCCACCAGCAGAGATCTGGGACCCTACGAGCAGTACTTC. Its protein product is CATSRDLGPYEQYF.

At least ten counts were recorded for this clonotype. The J gene is TRBJ2-3, the V gene TRBV10-3; D not resolved. Germline-derived CDR1 and CDR2 are ENHRY and SYGVKD. This CDR3 spans 15 amino acids. The ends were cut back, 2 bases at V and 0 bases at J, with 9 bases in the middle. In DNA, the CDR3 is TGTGCCATCAGTGAGCCGAGAACTAGCACAGATACGCAGTATTTT. It translates to CAISEPRTSTDTQYF.

The V call is TRBV7-9, the J call TRBJ2-5; 12 bases are shared with TRBD2. The CDR3 sequence is 16 residues long. CDR1 and CDR2 (germline): SEHNR, FQNEAQ (reference sequence). The V segment lost 4 bases and the J segment 4 bases; nucleotides outside the gene matches: 7. The CDR3 sequence: CASSSIGLAGLETQYF. CDR3 DNA: TGTGCCAGCAGCTCTATCGGACTAGCGGGGCTAGAGACCCAGTACTTC.

This rearrangement joins TRBV7-9 to TRBJ2-7; no clear D. This CDR3 comprises 15 residues. The germline gives CDR1 SEHNR, CDR2 FQNEAQ (reference sequence). Trimming took 8 bases from V and 6 from J, leaving 23 bases between them. The DNA for the CDR3 is TGTGCCAGCTCACCACGCGATGGGGTAGCCGTCGAGCAGTACTTC. It specifies CASSPRDGVAVEQYF.

The chain combines TRBV7-8 with TRBJ2-7; no clear D. The length of the CDR3 is 13 residues. V was pared by 2 bases and J by 6 bases, with 11 bases between. The germline CDR1 and CDR2 sequences are SGHVS and FQNEAQ. The CDR3 sequence is CASSLSLRSEQYF. The CDR3 DNA reads as TGTGCCAGCAGCTTAAGCCTCCGGAGCGAGCAGTACTTC. Complete variable domain (other parts from reference TRBV7-8 and TRBJ2-7): GAGVSQSPRYKVAKRGQDVALRCDPISGHVSLFWYQQALGQGPEFLTYFQNEAQLDKSGLPSDRFFAERPEGSVSTLKIQRTQQEDSAVYLCASSLSLRSEQYFGPGTRLTVT.

The V and J genes are TRBV24-1 and TRBJ2-2; D perhaps matches TRBD2 (6 bases). Germline V CDR1 and CDR2: KGHDR, SFDVKD. CDR3 length equals 14 residues. The V and J ends lost 9 bases and 5 bases respectively, with 15 bases between them. CDR3 protein: CATQSGTHTGELFF. DNA of the CDR3: TGTGCCACCCAATCCGGGACTCATACCGGGGAGCTGTTTTTT.

The chain has TRBV20-1 and TRBJ2-1; 9 bases line up with TRBD2. Unmatched junction bases numbered 5, after V lost 3 bases and J lost 5 bases. The length of the CDR3 is 14 residues. In germline, CDR1 is DFQATT, CDR2 SNEGSKA (reference sequence). The CDR3 here is CSARGGRGNNEQFF. DNA of the CDR3: TGCAGTGCTAGGGGCGGGAGGGGAAACAATGAGCAGTTCTTC.

This chain links TRBV20-1 with TRBJ1-1; D may be TRBD1 (5 bases). Germline CDR1 reads DFQATT; CDR2 reads SNEGSKA (reference sequence). The CDR3 has 16 amino acids. The V and J ends lost 0 bases and 4 bases respectively, with 18 bases between them. The CDR3 coding sequence is TGCAGTGCTAGAGATAGTGGTGGGGGTTTGGTCACTGAAGCTTTCTTT. The encoded protein is CSARDSGGGLVTEAFF.

The gene calls are TRBV5-1 and TRBJ1-4, with D possibly matching TRBD1 (5 bases). Germline loops: CDR1 SGHRS, CDR2 YFSETQ. The CDR3 runs to 13 residues. The germline V and J ends were trimmed by 6 bases and 8 bases, with 14 bases remaining between them. The CDR3 sequence: CASMAGRGEKLFF. CDR3 in DNA: TGCGCCAGCATGGCGGGGCGAGGCGAAAAACTGTTTTTT.

The chain uses TRBV6-1 and TRBJ1-1; D possibly corresponds to TRBD1 (6 bases). V was trimmed by 1 base and J by 0 bases, leaving 6 bases between them. The CDR3 consists of 14 residues. From germline, CDR1 is MNHNS and CDR2 SASEGT. CDR3 residues: CASSEGQVNTEAFF. In DNA, the CDR3 is TGTGCCAGCAGTGAAGGACAGGTGAACACTGAAGCTTTCTTT.

The chain employs TRBV2 and TRBJ1-6; possible D gene TRBD1, 5 bases. Per germline, CDR1 SNHLY and CDR2 FYNNEI. This CDR3 comprises 15 residues. V was clipped by 1 base and J by 7 bases, with 11 bases between them. CDR3 amino acids: CASSEVGGRNSPLHF. The CDR3 nucleotides are TGTGCCAGCAGTGAAGTTGGGGGACGGAATTCACCCCTCCACTTT.

This clonotype has ten or more counts. The V and J genes are TRBV19 and TRBJ2-7; 10 positions agree with TRBD1. CDR1 is LNHDA, CDR2 SQIVND, per germline (reference sequence). V gave up 5 bases and J gave up 3 bases; unmatched junction bases: 4. This CDR3 is 14 amino acids long. CDR3 residues: CASSSGQGIYEQYF. CDR3 nucleotides: TGTGCCAGTAGTTCGGGACAGGGGATCTACGAGCAGTACTTC.

The table lists this clonotype with many counts. The rearrangement joins TRBV12-3 or TRBV12-4 to TRBJ2-5; TRBD2 agrees at 12 bases. The CDR3 extends over 18 amino acids. V lost 5 bases to trimming and J lost 4 bases; unmatched junction nucleotides: 14. CDR3 nucleotide sequence: TGTGCCAGCAGTCTTAGGTTGCTAGCGGGGGGGCAGTTAGAGACCCAGTACTTC. Its protein product is CASSLRLLAGGQLETQYF.

As for this clonotype: A read error is likely, as this CDR3 ends without the conserved phenylalanine or tryptophan. The limits of the CDR3 on the DNA are not certain, so only TCRdb's listed CDR3 is given. The chain has TRBV29-1 and TRBJ2-5; the table names TRBD2, a call not compared with the DNA. The CDR3 adds up to 10 amino acids, both ends counted. CDR1 SQVTM and CDR2 ANQGSEA come from the germline V gene. Here the CDR3 reads CSVVGRELPP.

With regard to this clonotype: This may be a read error: a much more frequent sequence differs by one nucleotide. CDR3 loop: CASSADGTYNTQYF. In nucleotides, the CDR3 is TGTGCCAGCAGTGCTGACGGCACCTATAATACGCAGTATTTT. The chain recombines TRBV27 with TRBJ2-3; D unclear. Trimming stripped 5 bases from V and 7 bases from J, with 16 bases between. The CDR3 spans 14 residues. The V gene's germline CDR1 is MNHEY and CDR2 SMNVEV (reference sequence).

The chain uses TRBV20-1 and TRBJ2-7; possible D gene TRBD1, 5 bases. Germline lookup yields CDR1 DFQATT and CDR2 SNEGSKA (reference sequence). CDR3 length: 12 residues. Between the trimmed V and J ends, which lost 3 bases and 6 bases, there was a span of 12 bases. The CDR3 sequence: CSARPTGVEQYF. The CDR3 bases are TGCAGTGCTAGGCCAACAGGTGTCGAGCAGTACTTC.

The chain is built from TRBV5-6 and TRBJ2-5; weak D call: TRBD1 (5 bases). V dropped 3 bases and J dropped 2 bases, with 17 bases sitting between them. CDR1 SGHDT and CDR2 YYEEEE come from the germline V gene. CDR3 length: 16 residues. Here the CDR3 DNA reads TGTGCCAGCAGCTCCGAAATACGACAGACTCAAGAGACCCAGTACTTC. Translated, it gives CASSSEIRQTQETQYF.

This rearrangement joins TRBV24-1 to TRBJ2-1; D unclear. The CDR3 length is 13 residues. Trimming removed 9 bases at V and 7 bases at J, with 15 bases between. CDR1 and CDR2 from the germline V gene are KGHDR and SFDVKD. DNA of the CDR3: TGTGCCACCCCCCATCACCCTTTGAATGAGCAGTTCTTC. The encoded protein is CATPHHPLNEQFF.

The chain combines TRBV25-1 with TRBJ2-1; 13 bases fit TRBD2. After removal of 8 bases from V and 9 bases from J, the junction contained 7 bases not matched to a gene. Germline CDR1 MGHDK, CDR2 SYGVNS. This CDR3 region has 14 residues. The CDR3 DNA reads TGTGCCAGCGAAAGACTAGCGGGAGGCTCTGAGCAGTTCTTC. Translated, it gives CASERLAGGSEQFF.

The J gene is TRBJ2-6, the V gene TRBV9, with unresolved D. The CDR3 loop spans 14 amino acids. Looked up from germline, CDR1 is SGDLS and CDR2 is YYNGEE. Deletions cut 1 base from V and 4 bases from J, with 6 bases between. As DNA, the CDR3 is TGTGCCAGCAGCGTATTGGCAGGGGCCAACGTCCTGACTTTC. Its protein is CASSVLAGANVLTF.